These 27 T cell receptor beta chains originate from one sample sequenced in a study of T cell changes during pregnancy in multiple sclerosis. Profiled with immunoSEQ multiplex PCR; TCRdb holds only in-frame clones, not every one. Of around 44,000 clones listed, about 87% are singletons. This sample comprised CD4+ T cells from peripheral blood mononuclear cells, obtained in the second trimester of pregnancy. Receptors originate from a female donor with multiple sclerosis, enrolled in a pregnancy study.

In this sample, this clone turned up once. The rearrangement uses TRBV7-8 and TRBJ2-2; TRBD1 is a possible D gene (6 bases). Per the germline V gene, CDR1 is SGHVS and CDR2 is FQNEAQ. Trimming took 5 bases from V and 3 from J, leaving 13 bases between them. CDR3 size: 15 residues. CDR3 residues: CASSPPGHYTGELFF. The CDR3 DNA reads TGTGCCAGCAGCCCACCGGGACACTACACCGGGGAGCTGTTTTTT.

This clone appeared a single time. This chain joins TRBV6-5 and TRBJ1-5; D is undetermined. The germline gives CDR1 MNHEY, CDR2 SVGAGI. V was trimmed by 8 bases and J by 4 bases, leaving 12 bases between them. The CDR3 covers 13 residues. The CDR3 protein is CASHGRENQPQHF. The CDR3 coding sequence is TGTGCCAGCCACGGACGGGAAAATCAGCCCCAGCATTTT.

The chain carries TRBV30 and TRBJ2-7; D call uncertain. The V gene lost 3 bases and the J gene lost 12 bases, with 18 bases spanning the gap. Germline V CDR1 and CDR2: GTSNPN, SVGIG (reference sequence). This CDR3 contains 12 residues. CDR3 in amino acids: CAWRNHGLQWYF. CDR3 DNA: TGTGCCTGGAGAAACCACGGGTTGCAGTGGTACTTC.

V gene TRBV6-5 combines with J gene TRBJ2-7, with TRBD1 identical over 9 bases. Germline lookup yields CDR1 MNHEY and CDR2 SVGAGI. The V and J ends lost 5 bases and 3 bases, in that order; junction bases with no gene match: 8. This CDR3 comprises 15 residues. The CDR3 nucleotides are TGTGCCAGCAGTCCGACGGGACAGGGCCTCTACGAGCAGTACTTC. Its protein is CASSPTGQGLYEQYF.

The CDR3 coding sequence is TGTGCCAGCAGCTTAGGTGTACAAACCTACAATGAGCAGTTCTTC. Protein product: CASSLGVQTYNEQFF. The rearrangement uses TRBV11-3 and TRBJ2-1; D ambiguous. Germline lookup yields CDR1 SGHNT and CDR2 YENEEA. There are 15 residues in the CDR3. V gave up 1 base and J gave up 2 bases, with 9 bases separating them.

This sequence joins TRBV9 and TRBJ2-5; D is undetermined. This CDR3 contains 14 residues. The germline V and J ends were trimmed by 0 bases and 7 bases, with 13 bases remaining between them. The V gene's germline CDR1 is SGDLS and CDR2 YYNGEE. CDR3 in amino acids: CASSVGLPTGTQYF. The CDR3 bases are TGTGCCAGCAGCGTAGGGCTTCCAACGGGGACCCAGTACTTC.

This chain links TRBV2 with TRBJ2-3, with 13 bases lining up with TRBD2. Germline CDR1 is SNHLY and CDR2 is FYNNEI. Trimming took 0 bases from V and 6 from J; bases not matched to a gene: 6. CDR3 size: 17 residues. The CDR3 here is CASSEARLAGGGDTQYF. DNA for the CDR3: TGTGCCAGCAGTGAAGCGCGACTAGCGGGAGGTGGTGATACGCAGTATTTT.

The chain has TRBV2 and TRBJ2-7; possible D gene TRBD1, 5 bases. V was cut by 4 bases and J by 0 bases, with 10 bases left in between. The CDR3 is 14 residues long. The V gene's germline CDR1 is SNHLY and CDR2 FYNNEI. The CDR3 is CASSVGQSSYEQYF. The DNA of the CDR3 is TGTGCCAGCAGTGTGGGGCAAAGCTCCTACGAGCAGTACTTC. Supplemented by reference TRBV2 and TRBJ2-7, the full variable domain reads EPEVTQTPSHQVTQMGQEVILRCVPISNHLYFYWYRQILGQKVEFLVSFYNNEISEKSEIFDDQFSVERPDGSNFTLKIRSTKLEDSAMYFCASSVGQSSYEQYFGPGTRLTVT.

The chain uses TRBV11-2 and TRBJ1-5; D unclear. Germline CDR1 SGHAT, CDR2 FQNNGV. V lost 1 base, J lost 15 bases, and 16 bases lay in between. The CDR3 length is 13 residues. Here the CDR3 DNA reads TGTGCCAGCAGCTTAGGGGTTTCCAACTACCGGCATTTT. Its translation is CASSLGVSNYRHF. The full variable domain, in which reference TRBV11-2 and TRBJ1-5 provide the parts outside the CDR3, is EAGVAQSPRYKIIEKRQSVAFWCNPISGHATLYWYQQILGQGPKLLIQFQNNGVVDDSQLPKDRFSAERLKGVDSTLKIQPAKLEDSAVYLCASSLGVSNYRHFGDGTRLSIL.

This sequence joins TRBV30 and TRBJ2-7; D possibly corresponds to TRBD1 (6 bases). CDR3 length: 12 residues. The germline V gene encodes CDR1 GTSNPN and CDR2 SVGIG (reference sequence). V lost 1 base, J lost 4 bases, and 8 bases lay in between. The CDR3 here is CAWSGDKYEQYF. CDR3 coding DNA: TGTGCCTGGAGTGGGGACAAATACGAGCAGTACTTC.

CDR3 in DNA: TGTGCCAGCACCATGACTAGCGGGAGGCAATTCGAGCAGTACTTC. This gives the protein CASTMTSGRQFEQYF. This rearrangement joins TRBV28 to TRBJ2-7; TRBD2 aligns across 13 bases. CDR1 is MDHEN, CDR2 SYDVKM, per germline. This CDR3 spans 15 amino acids. The V gene end was trimmed by 7 bases and the J gene end by 6 bases; junction bases not matched to a gene: 9.

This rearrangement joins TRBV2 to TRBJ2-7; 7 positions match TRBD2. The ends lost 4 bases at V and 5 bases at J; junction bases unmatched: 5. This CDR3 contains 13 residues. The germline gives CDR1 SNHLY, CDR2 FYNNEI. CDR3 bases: TGTGCCAGCAGTGTAGGCCTAGCGGACGAGCAGTACTTC. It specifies CASSVGLADEQYF.

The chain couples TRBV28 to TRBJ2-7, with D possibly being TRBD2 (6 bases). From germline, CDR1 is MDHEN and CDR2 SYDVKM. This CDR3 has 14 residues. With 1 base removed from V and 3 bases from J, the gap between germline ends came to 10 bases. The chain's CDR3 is CASSLLGGFYEQYF. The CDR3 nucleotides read TGTGCCAGCAGTTTATTGGGGGGATTCTACGAGCAGTACTTC.

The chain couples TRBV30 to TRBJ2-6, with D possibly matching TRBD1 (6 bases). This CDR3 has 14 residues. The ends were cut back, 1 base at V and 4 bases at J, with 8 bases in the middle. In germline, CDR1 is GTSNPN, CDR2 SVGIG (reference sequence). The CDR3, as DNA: TGTGCCTGGAGTGCAGGGGCCGGGGCCAACGTCCTGACTTTC. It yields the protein CAWSAGAGANVLTF.

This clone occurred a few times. The DNA of the CDR3 is TGTGCCAGCAGCGTAGGGGTGGGACGGGACAAAGGACATACTGGGGCCAACGTCCTGACTTTC. As protein: CASSVGVGRDKGHTGANVLTF. The V call is TRBV9, the J call TRBJ2-6, with a tentative D call TRBD1 (6 bases). V lost 0 bases to trimming and J lost 2 bases, with 24 bases between them. The V gene's germline CDR1 is SGDLS and CDR2 YYNGEE. This CDR3 contains 21 residues.

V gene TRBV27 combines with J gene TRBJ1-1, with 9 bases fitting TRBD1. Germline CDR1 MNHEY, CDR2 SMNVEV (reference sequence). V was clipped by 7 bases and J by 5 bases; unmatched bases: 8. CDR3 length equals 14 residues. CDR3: CASTKQGAVTEAFF. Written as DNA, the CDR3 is TGTGCCAGCACCAAACAGGGGGCTGTAACTGAAGCTTTCTTT.

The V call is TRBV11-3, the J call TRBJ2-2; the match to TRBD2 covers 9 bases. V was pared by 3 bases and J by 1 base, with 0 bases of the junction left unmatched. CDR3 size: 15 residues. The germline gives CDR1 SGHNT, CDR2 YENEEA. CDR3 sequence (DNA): TGTGCCAGCAGCTTGACTAGCGGGAACACCGGGGAGCTGTTTTTT. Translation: CASSLTSGNTGELFF.

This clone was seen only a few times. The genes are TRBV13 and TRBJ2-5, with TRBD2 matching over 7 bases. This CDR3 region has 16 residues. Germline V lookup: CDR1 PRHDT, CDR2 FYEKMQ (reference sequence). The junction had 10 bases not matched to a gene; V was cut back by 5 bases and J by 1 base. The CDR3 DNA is TGTGCCAGCAGCCCTTCGGGAGCGGGAATCCAAGAGACCCAGTACTTC. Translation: CASSPSGAGIQETQYF.

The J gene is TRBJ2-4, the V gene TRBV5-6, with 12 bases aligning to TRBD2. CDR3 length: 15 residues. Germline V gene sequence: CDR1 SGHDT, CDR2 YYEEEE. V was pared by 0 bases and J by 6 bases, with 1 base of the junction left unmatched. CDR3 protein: CASSLVGLAGNIQYF. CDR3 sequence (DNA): TGTGCCAGCAGCTTGGTGGGACTAGCGGGAAACATTCAGTACTTC.

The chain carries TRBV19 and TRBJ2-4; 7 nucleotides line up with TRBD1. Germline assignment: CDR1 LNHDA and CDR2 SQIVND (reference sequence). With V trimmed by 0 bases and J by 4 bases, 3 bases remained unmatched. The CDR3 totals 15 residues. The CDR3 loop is CASSIDRQGKNIQYF. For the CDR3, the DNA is TGTGCCAGTAGTATAGATCGACAGGGTAAAAACATTCAGTACTTC.

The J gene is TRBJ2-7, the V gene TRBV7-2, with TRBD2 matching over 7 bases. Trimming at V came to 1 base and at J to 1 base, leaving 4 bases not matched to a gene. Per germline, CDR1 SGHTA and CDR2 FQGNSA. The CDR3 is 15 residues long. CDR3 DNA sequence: TGTGCCAGCAGCTTAGGGGGGGGAGGGTCCTACGAGCAGTACTTC. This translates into CASSLGGGGSYEQYF. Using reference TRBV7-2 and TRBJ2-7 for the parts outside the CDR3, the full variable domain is GAGVSQSPSNKVTEKGKDVELRCDPISGHTALYWYRQSLGQGLEFLIYFQGNSAPDKSGLPSDRFSAERTGGSVSTLTIQRTQQEDSAVYLCASSLGGGGSYEQYFGPGTRLTVT.

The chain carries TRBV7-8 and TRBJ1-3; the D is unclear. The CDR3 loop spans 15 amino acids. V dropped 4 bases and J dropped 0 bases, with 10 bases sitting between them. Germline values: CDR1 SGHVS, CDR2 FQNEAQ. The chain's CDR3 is CASSSGSGSGNTIYF. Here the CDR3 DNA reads TGTGCCAGCAGCTCGGGGTCGGGCTCTGGAAACACCATATATTTT.

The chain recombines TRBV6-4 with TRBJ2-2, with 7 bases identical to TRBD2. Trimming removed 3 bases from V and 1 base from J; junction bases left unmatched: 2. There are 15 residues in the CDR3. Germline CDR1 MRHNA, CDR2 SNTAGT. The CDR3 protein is CASSEASGNTGELFF. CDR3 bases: TGTGCCAGCAGTGAGGCTAGCGGGAACACCGGGGAGCTGTTTTTT.

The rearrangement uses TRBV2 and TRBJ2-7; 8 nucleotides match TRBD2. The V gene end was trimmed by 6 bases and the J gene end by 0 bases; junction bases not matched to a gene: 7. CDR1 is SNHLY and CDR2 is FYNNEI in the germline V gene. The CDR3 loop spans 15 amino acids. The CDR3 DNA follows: TGTGCCAGCAGCAGACTTAGCGGGGTCTCCTACGAGCAGTACTTC. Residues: CASSRLSGVSYEQYF. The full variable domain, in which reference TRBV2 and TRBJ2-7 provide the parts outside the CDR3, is EPEVTQTPSHQVTQMGQEVILRCVPISNHLYFYWYRQILGQKVEFLVSFYNNEISEKSEIFDDQFSVERPDGSNFTLKIRSTKLEDSAMYFCASSRLSGVSYEQYFGPGTRLTVT.

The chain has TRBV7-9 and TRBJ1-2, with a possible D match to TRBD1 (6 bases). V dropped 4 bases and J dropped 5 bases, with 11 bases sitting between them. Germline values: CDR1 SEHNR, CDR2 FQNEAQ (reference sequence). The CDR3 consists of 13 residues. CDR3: CASSSTGTYGYTF. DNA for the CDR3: TGTGCCAGCAGCTCAACAGGGACATATGGCTACACCTTC.

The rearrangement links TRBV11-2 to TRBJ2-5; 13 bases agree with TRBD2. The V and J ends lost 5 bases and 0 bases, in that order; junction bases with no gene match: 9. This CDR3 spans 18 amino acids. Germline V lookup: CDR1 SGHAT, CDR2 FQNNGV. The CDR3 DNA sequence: TGTGCCAGCAGCGCCGGGACTAGCGGGGCACCCTACCAAGAGACCCAGTACTTC. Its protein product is CASSAGTSGAPYQETQYF.

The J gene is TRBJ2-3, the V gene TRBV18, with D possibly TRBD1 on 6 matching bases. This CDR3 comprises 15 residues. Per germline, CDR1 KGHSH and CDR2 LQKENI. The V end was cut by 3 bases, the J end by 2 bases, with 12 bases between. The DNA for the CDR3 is TGTGCCAGCTCACCTACTGGGGGCACCACAGATACGCAGTATTTT. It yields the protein CASSPTGGTTDTQYF.